A selection of T cell receptor beta chains follows, all from one sample in a study of response to subunit inactivated influenza vaccine. TCRdb reprocessed the RT-PCR reads with MiXCR, giving one entry per CDR3 protein. The sample records about 540,000 distinct CDR3 sequences, roughly a quarter being singletons. The same specimen was also included in a second study, on T cells expressing NK-cell markers.

The source was CD4+ T cells sorted from PBMCs, collected approximately 13 days after vaccination. These receptors were taken from a man aged 45-65 years who received an inactivated influenza vaccine. Both conserved end residues are part of each CDR3. A D gene is named only where the DNA matches it firmly. Clone size is shown for a subset of rows, as once, few, many or a class of expanded clone.

>NA|16|few|TRBJ2-3|TRBV5-1
CASSRSGRDVQDTQYF
TGCGCCAGCAGCAGGAGTGGTCGAGACGTCCAAGATACGCAGTATTTT
>NA|14|few|TRBJ2-2|TRBV12-3/TRBV12-4
CASSLKQGHGELFF
TGTGCCAGCAGCTTGAAACAGGGCCACGGGGAGCTGTTTTTT
>TRBD2|12|NA|TRBJ2-2|TRBV6-5
CASREGGGELFF
TGTGCCAGTCGGGAGGGAGGCGGGGAGCTGTTTTTT
>NA|13|NA|TRBJ2-2|TRBV5-1
CASSAVSSGELFF
TGCGCCAGCAGCGCGGTGTCGTCGGGGGAGCTGTTTTTT
>TRBD1|14|few|TRBJ2-1|TRBV4-3
CASSQDSGQGEQFF
TGCGCCAGCAGCCAAGATAGCGGACAGGGGGAGCAGTTCTTC
>NA|13|NA|TRBJ2-7|TRBV6-2/TRBV6-3
CAAGGTTSYEQYF
TGTGCCGCCGGCGGAACCACCTCCTACGAGCAGTACTTC
>NA|15|NA|TRBJ1-2|TRBV28
CASISLWGRSVGYTF
TGTGCCAGCATTAGTCTTTGGGGGCGAAGCGTTGGCTACACCTTC
>TRBD1|16|NA|TRBJ1-1|TRBV29-1
CSVRQGAVWEYTEAFF
TGCAGCGTTAGGCAGGGGGCTGTCTGGGAGTACACTGAAGCTTTCTTT
>NA|16|NA|TRBJ2-5|TRBV20-1
CSARDPLHRGKETQYF
TGCAGTGCTAGAGATCCTTTGCATAGGGGTAAAGAGACCCAGTACTTC
>NA|13|NA|TRBJ1-2|TRBV12-3/TRBV12-4
CASSSGTPYGYTF
TGTGCCAGCAGCTCCGGGACCCCCTATGGCTACACCTTC
>TRBD1|16|NA|TRBJ2-2|TRBV11-1
CASSYQGGVNTGELFF
TGTGCCAGCAGCTACCAAGGGGGCGTGAACACCGGGGAGCTGTTTTTT
>NA|16|NA|TRBJ1-5|TRBV29-1
CSVEGLSGNSNQPQHF
TGCAGCGTTGAGGGATTGAGCGGGAATAGCAATCAGCCCCAGCATTTT
>NA|14|few|TRBJ2-3|TRBV9
CASSAGHSVDTQYF
TGTGCCAGCAGCGCCGGACACTCCGTAGATACGCAGTATTTT
>NA|16|once|TRBJ2-5|TRBV14
CASSQERGPLRETQYF
TGTGCCAGCAGCCAAGAACGAGGCCCATTGAGGGAGACCCAGTACTTC
>TRBD1|17|NA|TRBJ2-5|TRBV30
CAWSYGFSGQVQETQYF
TGTGCCTGGAGCTACGGATTTTCGGGACAGGTCCAAGAGACCCAGTACTTC
>TRBD2|16|few|TRBJ2-3|TRBV6-5
CASSHRTSGSKDTQYF
TGTGCCAGCAGTCACCGGACTAGCGGGAGTAAGGATACGCAGTATTTT
>TRBD2|16|few|TRBJ2-3|TRBV27
CASRLAGVLSTDTQYF
TGTGCCAGCAGACTAGCGGGGGTACTTAGCACAGATACGCAGTATTTT
>NA|13|once|TRBJ2-7|TRBV20-1
CSARDIYSYEQYF
TGCAGTGCTAGAGATATCTATAGCTACGAGCAGTACTTC
>NA|12|few|TRBJ2-1|TRBV20-1
CSARGESNEQFF
TGCAGTGCTAGGGGGGAGTCCAATGAGCAGTTCTTC
>NA|16|few|TRBJ2-5|TRBV5-1
CASSKNPGQRWETQYF
TGCGCCAGCAGCAAAAACCCGGGCCAACGGTGGGAGACCCAGTACTTC
>NA|12|NA|TRBJ2-5|TRBV29-1
CSGAGYGETQYF
TGCAGCGGTGCGGGGTATGGGGAGACCCAGTACTTC
>NA|13|NA|TRBJ2-7|TRBV7-2
CASSGGGLNEQYF
TGTGCCAGCTCTGGAGGGGGATTGAACGAGCAGTACTTC
>NA|14|NA|TRBJ2-7|TRBV5-6
CASSSPGGGYEQYF
TGTGCCAGCAGCTCCCCAGGGGGAGGGTACGAGCAGTACTTC
>TRBD1|16|NA|TRBJ2-7|TRBV20-1
CCARSPVPGQGSEQYF
TGCTGTGCTAGATCCCCGGTCCCGGGACAGGGTTCCGAGCAGTACTTC
>TRBD2|13|NA|TRBJ2-1|TRBV5-4
CASSLSGTTKQFF
TGTGCCAGCAGCCTATCCGGGACTACTAAGCAGTTCTTC
>NA|15|few|TRBJ2-2|TRBV7-9
CASSFRGRDTGELFF
TGTGCCAGCAGCTTCCGTGGCAGAGACACCGGGGAGCTGTTTTTT
>NA|17|NA|TRBJ2-3|TRBV11-2
CASSLDRGLPPTDTQYF
TGTGCCAGCAGCTTAGACAGGGGATTACCTCCTACAGATACGCAGTATTTT
>NA|14|few|TRBJ2-5|TRBV18
CASSPSREQETQYF
TGTGCCAGCTCACCATCTAGGGAGCAAGAGACCCAGTACTTC
>NA|12|NA|TRBJ2-7|TRBV28
CASTGERYEQYF
TGTGCCAGCACGGGGGAGCGCTACGAGCAGTACTTC
>NA|14|NA|TRBJ2-1|TRBV7-7
CASSSQVGNNEQFF
TGTGCTAGCAGTTCCCAGGTCGGAAACAATGAGCAGTTCTTC
>NA|14|few|TRBJ2-7|TRBV5-1
CASSLEGTLYEQYF
TGCGCCAGCAGCTTGGAAGGGACCCTATACGAGCAGTACTTC